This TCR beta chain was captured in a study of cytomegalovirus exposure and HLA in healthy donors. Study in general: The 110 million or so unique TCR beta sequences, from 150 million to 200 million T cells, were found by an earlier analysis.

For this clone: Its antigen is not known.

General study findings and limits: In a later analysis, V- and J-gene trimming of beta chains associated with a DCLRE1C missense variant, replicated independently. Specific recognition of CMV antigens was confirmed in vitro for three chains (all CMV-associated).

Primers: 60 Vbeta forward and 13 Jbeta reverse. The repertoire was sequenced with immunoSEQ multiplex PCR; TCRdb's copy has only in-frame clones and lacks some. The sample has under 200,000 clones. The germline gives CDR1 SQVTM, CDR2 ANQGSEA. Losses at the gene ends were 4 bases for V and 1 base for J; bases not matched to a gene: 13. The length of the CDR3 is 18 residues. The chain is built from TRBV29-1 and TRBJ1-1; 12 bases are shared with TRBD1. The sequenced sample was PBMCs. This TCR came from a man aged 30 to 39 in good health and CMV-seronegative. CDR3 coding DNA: TGCAGCGTTGGTCTTTATGGGACAGGGGGCGATTGGAACACTGAAGCTTTCTTT. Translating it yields CSVGLYGTGGDWNTEAFF.